This TCR beta chain was obtained from a study of Ad26.COV2.S vaccination and SARS-CoV-2 variants. The overall study: Enrollment placed the donor in the COV1001 Ad26.COV2.S trial arm. Study results and limitations: Breadth and depth estimates from TCRs may understate total T cell responses.

Germline V gene sequence: CDR1 LGHDT, CDR2 YNNKEL (reference sequence). The CDR3 runs 17 residues. V lost 3 bases to trimming and J lost 6 bases, with 18 bases between them. Comments on this clone: The antigen is undetermined.

TCRdb's table, derived via immunoSEQ multiplex PCR, lists solely in-frame clones and lacks some. The table records about 350,000 clones, about 85% of them present only once. The treatment denotes: about 20 received Ad26.COV2.S at low or high dose, single or two shots; roughly five received placebo; per-sample allocation not given. Repertoires come from day 63 after the first vaccine or placebo injection. An Ad26 vector expressing Wuhan-strain SARS-CoV-2 spike constituted the vaccine. The sample here was peripheral blood, taken in a trial of Ad26.COV2.S vaccine versus placebo. The clonotype originates from a person between 18 and 65 years old who received the Ad26.COV2.S COVID-19 vaccine or a placebo. V is TRBV3-1 (or the pseudogene TRBV3-2) and J is TRBJ1-6; tentative D call: TRBD1 (5 bases). Here the CDR3 DNA reads TGTGCCAGCAGCCAGGCCCCTAGGGGTTACTGTAATTCACCCCTCCACTTT. Translation gives CASSQAPRGYCNSPLHF.